This TCR beta chain comes out of a study of glioma-infiltrating T cells after dendritic cell vaccination (dated by TCRdb to 2016 to 2017). Turning to the overall study: The cohort comprised about 15 glioblastoma patients from Phase I and II dendritic cell vaccination trials, 9 newly diagnosed and 6 with recurrent disease. Between the early 2000s and the early 2010s, the patients were given dendritic cell vaccination pulsed with autologous tumor lysate. The vaccine consisted of monocyte-derived dendritic cells cultured less than 9 days with IL-4 and GM-CSF, then pulsed overnight with autologous tumor lysate. Each patient got three intradermal injections of the dendritic cell vaccine, spaced at biweekly intervals, in the arm below the axilla. In glioblastoma patients vaccinated with dendritic cells, deep sequencing of TCR beta CDR3 regions served to measure the amount of tumor-infiltrating lymphocytes and to compare repertoires between tumor and blood. Survival after dendritic cell vaccination was correlated with TCR sequencing metrics such as TIL content and the overlap between tumor and blood repertoires. Broad study findings and their caveats: The cohort was small and heterogeneous, only a few patients had full blood and tumor sets, and even fewer had initial-recurrent tumor pairs. Higher estimated pretreatment TIL content predicted longer time to progression and overall survival after dendritic cell vaccination. The response model built on TCR overlap across three groups was characterized as speculative, with prospective validation still needed. No direct relationship between TCR clonality and survival was found, suggesting a diverse polyclonal response may matter.

On this clone: It has no known antigen specificity. No base-level quality is on record; no much larger clone is a single base apart.

CDR1 and CDR2 were assigned from the germline V gene as SNHLY and FYNNEI. The CDR3 covers 13 residues, taking in both the cysteine and the phenylalanine. Only the CDR3 DNA stays, 39 bases, in frame from base 1. V ends up 6 bases short and J 9 bases short, with an unmatched junction base count of 6. Using the immunoSEQ assay, TCRB CDR3 regions were amplified from around 2 micrograms of genomic DNA, or from all available DNA when less than that was on hand. The multiplex PCR relied on 60 forward primers for TCR V beta segments and 13 reverse primers for J beta segments. Synthetic control templates were spiked into each sample at limiting dilution to estimate reads per starting template. The Illumina HiSeq System generated 87 bp sequencing reads. The original methods were these. PCR and sequencing errors were removed by a nearest neighbor algorithm that merged closely related sequences. TCR overlap was measured as the percentage of unique tumor TCR beta sequences that were also present in the peripheral blood of the same patient. What TCRdb holds here is the immuneACCESS table cut down to in-frame rearrangements. Part of the clones is not present; checked against another copy, under half of the missing clones reflect an unresolved V gene, and the others are unexplained. V and J calls plus clone size are reproduced from that table; the DNA served to infer D and trimming. The sample yields 85,000 to 100,000 clones; about 85% were counted once. The ten largest clones take up more than 8% of the sample.

The time point label of this sample denotes: after dendritic cell vaccination, including at tumor progression/relapse. Patients were selected on the basis of adequate residual fresh-frozen tumor tissue and more than two years of available survival data. None of the glioblastoma patients carried an isocitrate dehydrogenase mutation, although molecular status otherwise varied. PBMC collection took place before vaccination, two weeks after the third vaccination, and at tumor progression if progression occurred. The Qiagen DNeasy Blood extraction Kit was used to extract genomic DNA. Specimen: blood, collected after dendritic cell vaccination. The clonotype was recovered from a human donor with glioblastoma. The chain employs TRBV2 and TRBJ2-1; the junction holds 9 bases that match TRBD2. CDR3 reads: CASRVAGVPEQFF. The DNA sequence is TGTGCCAGCAGGGTAGCGGGAGTTCCTGAGCAGTTCTTC.